These 14 T cell receptor beta chains share one sample of origin, sequenced in a study of tissue T cells after allogeneic stem cell transplantation. Sequencing used immunoSEQ multiplex PCR; TCRdb keeps in-frame clones, though not all of them. Among over 45,000 clones listed, approximately 73% were seen once. The material sequenced was sorted cells pooled from one or two spleens. These receptors were collected from a pool of C57BL/6 mice in good health.

This clone was found a few times. Genes and germline come from the mouse. The sequenced part of the CDR3 DNA is TGTGCCAGCAGCCAAGAGGTGGGGGGGGTTGAACAGTAC. Translation: CASSQEVGGVEQY. Given in full, the CDR3 is CASSQEVGGVEQYF. The rearrangement uses TRBV5 and TRBJ2-7, with 8 bases aligning to TRBD2. The read gets to within 1 residue of the CDR3 end, and the germline J gene fills in the rest. This CDR3 is built from 14 residues. CDR1 is LGHNA and CDR2 is YNLKQL in the germline V gene (reference sequence). V lost 0 bases and J lost 6; bases outside the gene matches: 4.

In the case of this clone: Gene names and germline refer to mouse. The read terminates 1 residue before the CDR3 end, so the remaining end is supplied by the germline J gene. The chain carries TRBV31 and TRBJ1-3; D call uncertain. Germline lookup yields CDR1 GKSSPN and CDR2 SITVG. CDR3 length: 14 residues. The V end lost 1 base, the J end lost 0 bases, and 7 bases lay between the germline ends. The covered CDR3 bases are TGTGCCTGGAGTCCGGGGTATTCTGGAAATACGCTCTAT. This codes for CAWSPGYSGNTLY. Given in full, the CDR3 is CAWSPGYSGNTLYF.

With respect to this clone: These gene names are mouse names. The read finishes 1 residue shy of the CDR3 end, and the germline J gene is used to complete it. V gene TRBV13-3 combines with J gene TRBJ1-6; no reliable D call. TRBJ1-6 is marked as an open reading frame, function uncertain. Germline CDR1 NNHDY, CDR2 SYVADS. V dropped 0 bases and J dropped 0 bases, with 7 bases sitting between them. This CDR3 has 16 residues. CDR3 loop: CASSDGRDSYNSPLYF. The CDR3 bases that were read are TGTGCCAGCAGTGATGGAAGGGATTCCTATAATTCGCCCCTCTAC.

As for this clone: The genes are named according to mouse. The read halts 1 residue ahead of the CDR3 end, with the missing end drawn from the germline J gene. The chain employs TRBV5 and TRBJ1-1; D is uncertain. The V gene lost 1 base and the J gene lost 0 bases, with 6 bases spanning the gap. Germline CDR1 LGHNA, CDR2 YNLKQL (reference sequence). This CDR3 spans 14 amino acids. The CDR3 bases that were read are TGTGCCAGCAGCCAAGCCAGAGCAAACACAGAAGTCTTC. Amino acid sequence: CASSQARANTEVF. The full CDR3 reads CASSQARANTEVFF.

Points on this clone: The genes are named according to mouse. The DNA ends 1 residue before the CDR3 does, and the rest of the CDR3 is filled in from the germline J gene. The chain joins TRBV13-2 to TRBJ2-5; D not resolved. The germline gives CDR1 NNHNN, CDR2 SYGAGS (reference sequence). The CDR3 is 10 amino acids. V was clipped by 3 bases and J by 6 bases, with 2 bases between them. The CDR3 here is CASGVDTQYF. CDR3 DNA, as far as it was read: TGTGCCAGCGGTGTGGACACCCAGTAC.

As regards this clone: Genes and germline are mouse. CDR3 DNA, as far as it was read: TGTGCCAGCTCTCTTACAGGGGAGGTGGACACCGGGCAGCTCTAC. Protein sequence: CASSLTGEVDTGQLY. The full CDR3 protein reads CASSLTGEVDTGQLYF. The V call is TRBV12-1, the J call TRBJ2-2; 7 positions agree with TRBD1. Read data end 1 residue before the CDR3 end; the end is taken from the germline J gene. Per the germline V gene, CDR1 is SGHSN and CDR2 is HYEKVE. This CDR3 has 16 amino acids. J gave up 3 bases and V 1 base, and 7 bases lay outside the gene matches. Drawing the rest from reference TRBV12-1 and TRBJ2-2, the complete variable domain is DSGVVQSPRHIIKEKGGRSVLTCIPISGHSNVVWYQQTLGKELKFLIQHYEKVERDKGFLPSRFSVQQFDDYHSEMNMSALELEDSAMYFCASSLTGEVDTGQLYFGEGSKLTVL.

A word on this clone: Germline and genes here are mouse. The read comes to an end 1 residue before the CDR3 does, leaving the germline J gene to fill in the end. The chain recombines TRBV3 with TRBJ2-3, with D unclear. Trimming left V 4 bases short and J 0 bases short, with 11 bases between. In germline, CDR1 is SNHLY, CDR2 FYNGKV (reference sequence). This CDR3 region has 15 residues. The covered CDR3 bases are TGTGCCAGCAGCTACGCTGGCGCTAGTGCAGAAACGCTGTAT. Translation gives CASSYAGASAETLY. The full CDR3 is CASSYAGASAETLYF.

Regarding this clone: Genes and germline come from the mouse. The CDR3 bases that were read are TGCACCTGCAGTGCAGGGACTGGGGGGGCGGACACCCAGTAC. Translating gives CTCSAGTGGADTQY. The entire CDR3 protein is CTCSAGTGGADTQYF. The chain employs TRBV1 and TRBJ2-5; 13 bases are shared with TRBD2. From the germline J gene comes the end of the CDR3, since the read stops 1 residue before it. Germline CDR1 NSQYPW, CDR2 LRSPGD (reference sequence). V trimming: 1 base; J trimming: 6 bases; junction bases outside the gene matches: 1. The CDR3 extends over 15 amino acids.

Note on this clone: Mouse germline and gene names are used. The read ends 1 residue shy of where the CDR3 ends; the end is completed using the germline J gene. The identical CDR3 is also encoded by other nucleotide sequences in the sample. This chain joins TRBV3 and TRBJ2-4, with a tentative D call TRBD2 (7 bases). V lost 1 base and J lost 3, with 8 bases in between. This CDR3 is 14 amino acids long. Germline values: CDR1 SNHLY, CDR2 FYNGKV (reference sequence). The CDR3: CASSLEGGQNTLYF. Partial CDR3 DNA: TGTGCCAGCAGCTTAGAGGGGGGGCAAAACACCTTGTAC.

For this clone: Germline and genes: mouse. The CDR3 is cut off 1 residue early in the read; its end comes from the germline J gene. The J gene is TRBJ2-4, the V gene TRBV5; 7 positions match TRBD1. CDR3 length: 13 amino acids. V trimming: 4 bases; J trimming: 4 bases; junction bases outside the gene matches: 2. From germline, CDR1 is LGHNA and CDR2 YNLKQL (reference sequence). CDR3 bases read: TGTGCCAGCAGCCCTGGGACAGAAAACACCTTGTAC. Residues: CASSPGTENTLY. The full CDR3 reads CASSPGTENTLYF.

Note on this clone: Germline and genes: mouse. The sequence runs out 1 residue before the end of the CDR3; the remainder is reconstructed from the germline J gene. This rearrangement joins TRBV12-1 to TRBJ2-5; 7 positions match TRBD2. Germline assignment: CDR1 SGHSN and CDR2 HYEKVE. V gave up 2 bases and J gave up 1 base; unmatched junction bases: 2. The CDR3 covers 14 residues. CDR3 bases read: TGTGCCAGCTCTCCCGGACTGGACCAAGACACCCAGTAC. Amino acid sequence: CASSPGLDQDTQY. The full CDR3 sequence reads CASSPGLDQDTQYF.

This clone was observed a handful of times. All gene names here are mouse names. The read gets to within 1 residue of the CDR3 end, and the germline J gene fills in the rest. This rearrangement joins TRBV19 to TRBJ2-4; 11 bases line up with TRBD2. The CDR3 loop spans 14 amino acids. Germline CDR1 is FNHDT and CDR2 is SITEND (reference sequence). J gave up 6 bases and V 2 bases, and 2 bases lay outside the gene matches. The CDR3 DNA, read in part, is TGTGCCAGCAGTATGGGGGACTGGGGGAACACCTTGTAC. It is translated as CASSMGDWGNTLY. The full CDR3 sequence reads CASSMGDWGNTLYF.

As for this clone: Gene names are mouse gene names. The missing CDR3 end, 1 residue past where the read stops, is filled in from the germline J gene. The chain employs TRBV17 and TRBJ1-2, with 9 bases matching TRBD1. The CDR3 totals 13 residues. The junction had 0 bases not matched to a gene; V was cut back by 3 bases and J by 4 bases. Per the germline V gene, CDR1 is MNHDT and CDR2 is YYDKIL. The part of the CDR3 DNA that was read is TGTGCTAGCAGTAGGACAGGGGGCTCCGACTACACC. This gives the protein CASSRTGGSDYT. The full CDR3 sequence reads CASSRTGGSDYTF.

Turning to this clone: Genes here carry mouse names. Coverage ceases 1 residue before the CDR3 finishes, and the germline J gene fills in the end. The chain links TRBV1 to TRBJ2-7, with TRBD2 matching 8 bases. V was clipped by 3 bases and J by 6 bases; unmatched bases: 4. The CDR3 runs to 13 residues. Germline lookup yields CDR1 NSQYPW and CDR2 LRSPGD (reference sequence). Incomplete CDR3 DNA: TGCACCTGCAGTGCCTCGGGGGGGCGTGAACAGTAC. The encoded protein is CTCSASGGREQY. From start to end, the CDR3 is CTCSASGGREQYF.